This T cell receptor beta chain was observed in a study of PD-1 blockade in classical Hodgkin lymphoma. This CDR3 region has 13 residues. V was pared by 5 bases and J by 3 bases, with 7 bases between. Germline V gene data show CDR1 as SGHTA and CDR2 as FQGTGA. This sample's time point: cycle 4 day 1 (C4D1), after six to seven weeks of nivolumab. Each of the patients experienced relapse following autologous stem cell transplantation, and their brentuximab vedotin exposure differed. The assay was immunoSEQ multiplex PCR, and TCRdb's table has in-frame clones only and misses some. This repertoire shows about 7,900 clones, 75% to 80% found once; its top ten account for roughly 45%.

The specimen comprised peripheral blood mononuclear cells (PBMCs), sampled before the fourth cycle of nivolumab. The sequence derives from a human donor with classical Hodgkin lymphoma. J is TRBJ2-2 and V is TRBV7-3; no definite D call. CDR3 in DNA: TGTGCCAGCAGCCCAGAACACACCGGGGAGCTGTTTTTT. As protein: CASSPEHTGELFF.